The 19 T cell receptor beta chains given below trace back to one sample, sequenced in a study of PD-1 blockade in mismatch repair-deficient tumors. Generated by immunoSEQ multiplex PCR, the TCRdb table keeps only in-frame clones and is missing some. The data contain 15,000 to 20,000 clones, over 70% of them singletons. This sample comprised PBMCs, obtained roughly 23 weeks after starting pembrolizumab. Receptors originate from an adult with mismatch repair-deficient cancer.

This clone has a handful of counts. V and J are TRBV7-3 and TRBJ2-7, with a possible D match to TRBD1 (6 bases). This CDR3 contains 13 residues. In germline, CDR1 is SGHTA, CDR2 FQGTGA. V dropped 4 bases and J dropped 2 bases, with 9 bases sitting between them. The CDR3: CASSSGQTYEQYF. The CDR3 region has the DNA TGTGCCAGCAGCTCAGGACAGACCTACGAGCAGTACTTC.

CDR3 sequence: CASSSLTSGAYNEQFF. The DNA for the CDR3 is TGTGCCAGCAGCTCCCTTACTAGCGGAGCCTACAATGAGCAGTTCTTC. The rearrangement uses TRBV11-2 and TRBJ2-1; 8 bases map to TRBD2. The CDR3 runs 16 residues. V was pared by 4 bases and J by 2 bases, with 7 bases of the junction left unmatched. Germline V gene sequence: CDR1 SGHAT, CDR2 FQNNGV.

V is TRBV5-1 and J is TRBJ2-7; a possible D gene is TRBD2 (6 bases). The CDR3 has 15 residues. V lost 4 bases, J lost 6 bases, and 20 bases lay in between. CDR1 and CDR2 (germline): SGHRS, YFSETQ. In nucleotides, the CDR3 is TGCGCCAGCAGCCTATCCGGGACTGTATTGCGCGAGCAGTACTTC. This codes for CASSLSGTVLREQYF.

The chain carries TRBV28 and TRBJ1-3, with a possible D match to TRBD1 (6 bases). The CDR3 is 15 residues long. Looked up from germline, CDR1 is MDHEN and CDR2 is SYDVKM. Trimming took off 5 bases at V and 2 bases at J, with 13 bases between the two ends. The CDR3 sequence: CASSLLQGTGNTIYF. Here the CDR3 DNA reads TGTGCCAGCAGTCTGTTACAGGGAACTGGAAACACCATATATTTT.

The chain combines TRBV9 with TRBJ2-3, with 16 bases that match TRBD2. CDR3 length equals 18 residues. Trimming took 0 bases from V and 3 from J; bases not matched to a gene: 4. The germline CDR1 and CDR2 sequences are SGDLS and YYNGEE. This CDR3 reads CASSVGGLAGGSTDTQYF. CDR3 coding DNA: TGTGCCAGCAGCGTAGGGGGACTAGCGGGAGGGAGTACAGATACGCAGTATTTT. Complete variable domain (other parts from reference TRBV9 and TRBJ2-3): DSGVTQTPKHLITATGQRVTLRCSPRSGDLSVYWYQQSLDQGLQFLIQYYNGEERAKGNILERFSAQQFPDLHSELNLSSLELGDSALYFCASSVGGLAGGSTDTQYFGPGTRLTVL.

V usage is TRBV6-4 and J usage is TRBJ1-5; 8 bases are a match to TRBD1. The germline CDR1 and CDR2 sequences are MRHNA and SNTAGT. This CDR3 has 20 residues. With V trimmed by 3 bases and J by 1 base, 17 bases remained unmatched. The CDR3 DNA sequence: TGTGCCAGCAGTGAGTTAATTTGGACAGGGAGGAGGGGAAGCAATCAGCCCCAGCATTTT. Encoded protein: CASSELIWTGRRGSNQPQHF.

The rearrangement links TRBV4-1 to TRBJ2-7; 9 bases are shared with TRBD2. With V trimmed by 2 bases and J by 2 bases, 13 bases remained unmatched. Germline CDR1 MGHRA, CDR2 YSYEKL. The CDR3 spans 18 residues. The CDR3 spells CASSQQFSGAGGTYEQYF. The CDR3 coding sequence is TGCGCCAGCAGCCAACAGTTCAGTGGAGCGGGAGGCACCTACGAGCAGTACTTC.

The CDR3 region is CASSFGLARYEQYF. The CDR3 region has the DNA TGTGCCAGCAGCTTTGGTCTAGCCCGGTACGAGCAGTACTTC. This sequence joins TRBV11-2 and TRBJ2-7; D perhaps matches TRBD2 (5 bases). CDR1 is SGHAT, CDR2 FQNNGV, per germline. The CDR3 has 14 residues. Trimming removed 3 bases at V and 4 bases at J, with 13 bases between.

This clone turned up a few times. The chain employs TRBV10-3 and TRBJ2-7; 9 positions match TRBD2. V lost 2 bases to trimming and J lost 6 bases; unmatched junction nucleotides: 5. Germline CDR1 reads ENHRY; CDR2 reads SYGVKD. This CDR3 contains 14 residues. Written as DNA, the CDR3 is TGTGCCATCAGTGAGGCTAGCGGGACCGTCGAGCAGTACTTC. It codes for CAISEASGTVEQYF.

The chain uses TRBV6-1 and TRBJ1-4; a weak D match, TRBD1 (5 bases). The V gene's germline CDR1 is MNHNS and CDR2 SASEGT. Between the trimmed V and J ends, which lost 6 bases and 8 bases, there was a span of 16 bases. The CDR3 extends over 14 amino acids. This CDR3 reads CASRAGSLLEKLFF. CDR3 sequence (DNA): TGTGCCAGCAGGGCAGGGTCGCTGTTGGAAAAACTGTTTTTT.

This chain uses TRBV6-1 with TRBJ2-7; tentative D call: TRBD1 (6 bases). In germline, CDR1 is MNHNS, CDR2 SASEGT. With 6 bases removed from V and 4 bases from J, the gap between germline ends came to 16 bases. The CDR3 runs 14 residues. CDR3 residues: CASRGAGIFYEQYF. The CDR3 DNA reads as TGTGCCAGCAGGGGGGCCGGAATTTTTTACGAGCAGTACTTC.

CDR3 sequence reads: CASSRLAGGHNNEQFF. CDR3 bases: TGCGCCAGCAGTAGGCTAGCGGGAGGGCACAACAATGAGCAGTTCTTC. The chain carries TRBV10-2 and TRBJ2-1; TRBD2 aligns across 12 bases. This CDR3 is 16 amino acids long. Per germline, CDR1 WSHSY and CDR2 SAAADI. Germline trimming cut 5 bases from V and 5 bases from J; bases unmatched to any gene: 7.

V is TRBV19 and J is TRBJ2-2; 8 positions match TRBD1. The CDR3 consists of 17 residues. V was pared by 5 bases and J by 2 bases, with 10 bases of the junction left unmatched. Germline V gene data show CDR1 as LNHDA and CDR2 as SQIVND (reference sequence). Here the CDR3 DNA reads TGTGCCAGTAGTGCGCGGAGGGGGACAGGCAACACCGGGGAGCTGTTTTTT. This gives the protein CASSARRGTGNTGELFF. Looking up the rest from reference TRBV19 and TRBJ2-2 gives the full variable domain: DGGITQSPKYLFRKEGQNVTLSCEQNLNHDAMYWYRQDPGQGLRLIYYSQIVNDFQKGDIAEGYSVSREKKESFPLTVTSAQKNPTAFYLCASSARRGTGNTGELFFGEGSRLTVL.

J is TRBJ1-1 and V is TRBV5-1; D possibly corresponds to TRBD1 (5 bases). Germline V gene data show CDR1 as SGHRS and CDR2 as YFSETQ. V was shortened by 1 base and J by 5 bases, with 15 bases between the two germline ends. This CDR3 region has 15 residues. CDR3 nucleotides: TGCGCCAGCAGCTTGTCGGGGGGAACGAGTACTGAAGCTTTCTTT. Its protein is CASSLSGGTSTEAFF.

CDR3 sequence (DNA): TGTGCCAGCAGCCAAGGAGTCAATTATGGCTACACCTTC. This codes for CASSQGVNYGYTF. The J gene is TRBJ1-2, the V gene TRBV14; no clear D gene. V lost 1 base, J lost 5 bases, and 8 bases lay in between. This CDR3 contains 13 residues. The germline gives CDR1 SGHDN, CDR2 FVKESK.

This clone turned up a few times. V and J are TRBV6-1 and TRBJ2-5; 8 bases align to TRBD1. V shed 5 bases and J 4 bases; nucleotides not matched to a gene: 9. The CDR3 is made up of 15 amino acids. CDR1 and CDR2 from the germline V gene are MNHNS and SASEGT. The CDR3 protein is CASSFRTGRRETQYF. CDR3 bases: TGTGCCAGCAGTTTTCGGACAGGGCGACGAGAGACCCAGTACTTC.

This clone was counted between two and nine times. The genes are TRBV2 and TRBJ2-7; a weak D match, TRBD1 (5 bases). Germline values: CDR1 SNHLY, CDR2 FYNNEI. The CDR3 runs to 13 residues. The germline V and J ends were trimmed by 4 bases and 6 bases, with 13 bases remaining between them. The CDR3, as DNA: TGTGCCAGCAGTGGACAGATAGGATTCGAGCAGTACTTC. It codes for CASSGQIGFEQYF.

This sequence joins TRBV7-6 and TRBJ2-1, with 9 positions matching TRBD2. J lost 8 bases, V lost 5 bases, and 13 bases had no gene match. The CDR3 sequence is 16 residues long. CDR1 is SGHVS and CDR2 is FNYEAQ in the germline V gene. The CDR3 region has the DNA TGTGCCAGCAGCCTCCCGACTAGCGGCCGGCTTGATGAGCAGTTCTTC. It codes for CASSLPTSGRLDEQFF.

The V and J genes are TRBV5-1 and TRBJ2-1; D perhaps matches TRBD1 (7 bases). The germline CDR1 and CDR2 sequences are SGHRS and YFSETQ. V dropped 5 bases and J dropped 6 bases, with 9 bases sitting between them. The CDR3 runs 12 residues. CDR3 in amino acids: CASRRDSNEQFF. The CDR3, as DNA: TGCGCCAGCAGGCGGGACAGCAATGAGCAGTTCTTC.